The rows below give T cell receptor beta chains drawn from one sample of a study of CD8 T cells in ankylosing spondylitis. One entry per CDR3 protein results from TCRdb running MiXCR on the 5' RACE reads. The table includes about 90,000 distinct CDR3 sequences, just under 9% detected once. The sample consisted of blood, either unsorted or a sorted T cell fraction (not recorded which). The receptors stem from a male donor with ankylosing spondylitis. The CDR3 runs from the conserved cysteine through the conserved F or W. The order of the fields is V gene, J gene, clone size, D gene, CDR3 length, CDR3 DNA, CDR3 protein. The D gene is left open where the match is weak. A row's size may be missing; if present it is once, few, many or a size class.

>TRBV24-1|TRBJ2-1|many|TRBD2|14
TGTGCCACCAGTGGCCTAGCGGCCGGCAATGAGCAGTTCTTC
CATSGLAAGNEQFF
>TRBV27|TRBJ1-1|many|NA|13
TGTGCCAGCAGTTGGCCTCAGCGGACTGAAGCTTTCTTT
CASSWPQRTEAFF
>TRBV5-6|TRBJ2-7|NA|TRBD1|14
TGTGCCAGCAGCTCCTCTGGGACAGGGGGCGAGCAGTACTTC
CASSSSGTGGEQYF
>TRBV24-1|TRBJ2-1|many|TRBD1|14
TGTGCCACCAGTGATCGGACAGGGCGCGATGAGCAGTTCTTC
CATSDRTGRDEQFF
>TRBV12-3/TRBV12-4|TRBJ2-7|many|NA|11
TGTGCCAGCAGTCCTCCGGGGCAGCAGTACTTC
CASSPPGQQYF
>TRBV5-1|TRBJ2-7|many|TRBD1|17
TGCGCCAGCAGCCCCCCCCGGACAGGGAGTGGGTCCTACGAGCAGTACTTC
CASSPPRTGSGSYEQYF
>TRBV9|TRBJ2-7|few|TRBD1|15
TGTGCCAGCAGCGGACCGGGACAGGGTTCCTACGAGCAGTACTTC
CASSGPGQGSYEQYF
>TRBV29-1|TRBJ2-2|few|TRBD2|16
TGCAGCGTTGTAGGGACTAGCGGGAGCTTAGCCGGGGAGCTGTTTTTT
CSVVGTSGSLAGELFF
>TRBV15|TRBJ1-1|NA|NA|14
TGTGCCACCAGCAGGCGGGGGGTCGGCACTGAAGCTTTCTTT
CATSRRGVGTEAFF
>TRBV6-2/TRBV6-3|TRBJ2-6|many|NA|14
TGTGCCAGCAGTTACTTATCTGGGGCCAACGTCCTGACTTTC
CASSYLSGANVLTF
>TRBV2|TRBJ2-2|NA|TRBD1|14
TGTGCCAGCGGGGACAGGGGAGGTACCGGGGAGCTGTTTTTT
CASGDRGGTGELFF
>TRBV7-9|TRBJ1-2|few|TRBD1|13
TGTGCCAGCAGCATGACAGGGGATGTCGGCTACACCTTC
CASSMTGDVGYTF
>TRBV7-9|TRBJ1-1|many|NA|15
TGTGCCAGCAGCTCCCTCGGGGCTAGGAACACTGAAGCTTTCTTT
CASSSLGARNTEAFF
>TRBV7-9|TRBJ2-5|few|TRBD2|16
TGTGCCAGCAGCTCCACGCGGGAGGGCACCCAGAAGACCCAGTACTTC
CASSSTREGTQKTQYF
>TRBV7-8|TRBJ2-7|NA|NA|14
TGTGCCAGCAGCCCAACGACCGAGGGCTACGAGCAGTACTTC
CASSPTTEGYEQYF
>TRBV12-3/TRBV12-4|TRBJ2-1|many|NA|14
TGTGCCAGCAGTTTGGGACTGTACTACAATGAGCAGTTCTTC
CASSLGLYYNEQFF
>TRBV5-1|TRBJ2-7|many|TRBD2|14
TGCGCCAGCAGCCCATCGACTAGCGGATACGAGCAGTACTTC
CASSPSTSGYEQYF
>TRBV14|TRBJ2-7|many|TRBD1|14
TGTGCCAGCAGCTACAGGGGGTACCCCTACGAGCAGTACTTC
CASSYRGYPYEQYF
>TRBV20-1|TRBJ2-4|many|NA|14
TGCAGTGCTAGAACAAGGCGGCAGGGAAACATTCAGTACTTC
CSARTRRQGNIQYF
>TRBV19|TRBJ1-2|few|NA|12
TGTGCCAGTAGTTTAAAGCTTGATGGCTACACCTTC
CASSLKLDGYTF
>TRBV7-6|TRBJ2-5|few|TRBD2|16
TGTGCCAGCAGTCGAACCGCGCGGGGAGGGTTAGAGACCCAGTACTTC
CASSRTARGGLETQYF
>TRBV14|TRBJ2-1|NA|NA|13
TGTGCCAGCAGCTTCCGGTCCTACAATGAGCAGTTCTTC
CASSFRSYNEQFF
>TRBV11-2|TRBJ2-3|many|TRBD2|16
TGTGCCAGCAGCTTGATACTAGCGCCTAGCACAGATACGCAGTATTTT
CASSLILAPSTDTQYF
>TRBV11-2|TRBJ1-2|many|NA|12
TGTGCCAGCAAGGGCGCTAACTATGGCTACACCTTC
CASKGANYGYTF
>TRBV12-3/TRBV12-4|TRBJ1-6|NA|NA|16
TGTGCCAGCAGTTTCGCCCTTATGGACCCGGGCTCACCCCTCCACTTT
CASSFALMDPGSPLHF
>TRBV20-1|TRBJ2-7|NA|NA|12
TGCAGTGCTAGCCCTCTTATCTACGAGCAGTACTTC
CSASPLIYEQYF
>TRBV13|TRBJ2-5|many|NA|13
TGTGCCAGCAGCTTACTTGGAGGCGAGACCCAGTACTTC
CASSLLGGETQYF
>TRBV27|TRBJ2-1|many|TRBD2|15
TGTGCCAGCAGTTTTGCTAGCGGGAGTCCCCATGAGCAGTTCTTC
CASSFASGSPHEQFF
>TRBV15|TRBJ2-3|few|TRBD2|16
TGTGCCACCAGCAAGGGACTAGCGGGACCCACAGATACGCAGTATTTT
CATSKGLAGPTDTQYF
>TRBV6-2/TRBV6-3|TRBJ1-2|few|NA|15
TGTGCCAGCAGTTACACTCCGGGGGCGAGTTATGGCTACACCTTC
CASSYTPGASYGYTF
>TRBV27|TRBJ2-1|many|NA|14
TGTGCCAGCAGTTTAGCGGTGGGGATGAATGAGCAGTTCTTC
CASSLAVGMNEQFF
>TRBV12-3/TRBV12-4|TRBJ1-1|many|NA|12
TGTGCCAGCCGCTCCGGGGCCACTGAAGCTTTCTTT
CASRSGATEAFF
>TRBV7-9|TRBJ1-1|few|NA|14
TGTGCCAGCAGCTACGACAGTAGAAACACTGAAGCTTTCTTT
CASSYDSRNTEAFF
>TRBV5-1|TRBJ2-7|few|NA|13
TGCGCCAGCAGCTTTGGGGATACCTACGAGCAGTACTTC
CASSFGDTYEQYF
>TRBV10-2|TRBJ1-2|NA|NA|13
TGCGCCAGCAGCTCGGAACGGGTCTATGGCTACACCTTC
CASSSERVYGYTF
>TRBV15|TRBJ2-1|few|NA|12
TGTGCCACCAGCAGATACGGCAATGAGCAGTTCTTC
CATSRYGNEQFF
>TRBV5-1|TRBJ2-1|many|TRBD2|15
TGCGCCAGCAGCTATATAGGACTAGCGGGTAATGAGCAGTTCTTC
CASSYIGLAGNEQFF
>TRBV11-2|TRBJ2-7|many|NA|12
TGTGCCAGCAGCTTAGAGAGATACGAGCAGTACTTC
CASSLERYEQYF
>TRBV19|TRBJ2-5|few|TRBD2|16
TGTGCCAGTAAGCTGACTAGCTATAGTAAACAAGAGACCCAGTACTTC
CASKLTSYSKQETQYF
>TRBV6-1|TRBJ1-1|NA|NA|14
TGTGCCAGCAGCCCCCGGACTGAGAACACTGAAGCTTTCTTT
CASSPRTENTEAFF
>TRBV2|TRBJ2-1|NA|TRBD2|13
TGTGCCAGCCTAGCGGGGGACTACAATGAGCAGTTCTTC
CASLAGDYNEQFF
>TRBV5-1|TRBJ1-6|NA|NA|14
TGCGCCAGCACTTCAGACCCAAAGGGGTCACCCCTCCACTTT
CASTSDPKGSPLHF
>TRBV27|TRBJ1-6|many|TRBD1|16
TGTGCCAGCAGCACGACAGGGGAAGGCTATAATTCACCCCTCCACTTT
CASSTTGEGYNSPLHF
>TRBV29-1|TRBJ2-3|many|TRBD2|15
TGCAGCGTTCGCGGACTAGCGGGAAGAACAGATACGCAGTATTTT
CSVRGLAGRTDTQYF
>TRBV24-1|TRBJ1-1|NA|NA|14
TGTGCCACCAGGGCCCGCCGGGGGAACACTGAAGCTTTCTTT
CATRARRGNTEAFF
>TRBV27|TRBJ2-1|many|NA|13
TGTGCCAGCAGTTTATGGGGTTCGAATGAGCAGTTCTTC
CASSLWGSNEQFF
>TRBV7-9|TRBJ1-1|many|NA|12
TGTGCCAGCAGCTTAGAGGGGTCTGAAGCTTTCTTT
CASSLEGSEAFF
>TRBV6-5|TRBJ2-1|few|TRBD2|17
TGTGCCAGCAGTTGGGGGGTTGGGCTAGCGGAAAACAATGAGCAGTTCTTC
CASSWGVGLAENNEQFF